This entry features one T cell receptor (beta chain) sequence. Antigen specificity is unknown. This entry is derived from a study of graft-versus-host responses after intestinal transplantation. About the research overall: Anti-thymocyte globulin induction, then tacrolimus and steroids for roughly 3 years, went to all recipients.

Using immunoSEQ multiplex PCR, the repertoire was profiled, and TCRdb retains in-frame clones only, with some absent. In the table there are more than 65,000 clones, around 90% of which are singletons. Germline loops: CDR1 MRHNA, CDR2 SNTAGT. With 0 bases removed from V and 1 base from J, the gap between germline ends came to 3 bases. CDR3 size: 14 residues. The V gene is TRBV6-4, the J gene TRBJ2-2; D remains unclear. Sample: unstimulated CD8+ T cells sorted from spleen or lymph node cells, taken before transplant. The TCR comes from a human donor who was the organ donor for an intestinal transplant. CDR3 nucleotide sequence: TGTGCCAGCAGTGACTCAGGGAACACCGGGGAGCTGTTTTTT. This translates into CASSDSGNTGELFF.